The 26 T cell receptor beta chains below all came from one sample that was sequenced in a study of T cell changes during pregnancy in multiple sclerosis. Produced via immunoSEQ multiplex PCR; TCRdb's table is partial and in-frame only. The table lists roughly 40,000 clones, approximately 80% of them singletons. Sequencing was performed on CD4+ T cells from peripheral blood mononuclear cells, taken before pregnancy. The receptors derive from a female donor with multiple sclerosis, enrolled in a pregnancy study.

This sequence joins TRBV7-2 and TRBJ2-1; TRBD1 matches 10 bases. Germline lookup yields CDR1 SGHTA and CDR2 FQGNSA. CDR3 size: 16 residues. Trimming at V came to 3 bases and at J to 7 bases, leaving 9 bases not matched to a gene. The CDR3 region is CASSFYAGTGANEQFF. The CDR3 DNA reads TGTGCCAGCAGCTTCTATGCCGGGACAGGGGCAAATGAGCAGTTCTTC.

This chain uses TRBV11-2 with TRBJ1-1; D call uncertain. The CDR3 length is 13 residues. V was trimmed by 3 bases and J by 3 bases, leaving 8 bases between them. From germline, CDR1 is SGHAT and CDR2 FQNNGV. CDR3 loop: CASSFNRDTEAFF. The CDR3 DNA reads as TGTGCCAGCAGCTTTAATCGGGACACTGAAGCTTTCTTT. Full variable domain (missing parts from reference TRBV11-2 and TRBJ1-1): EAGVAQSPRYKIIEKRQSVAFWCNPISGHATLYWYQQILGQGPKLLIQFQNNGVVDDSQLPKDRFSAERLKGVDSTLKIQPAKLEDSAVYLCASSFNRDTEAFFGQGTRLTVV.

V is TRBV7-9 and J is TRBJ2-7; possibly TRBD2 for D (5 bases). V lost 5 bases and J 4 bases, leaving 18 bases between the germline ends. Germline values: CDR1 SEHNR, CDR2 FQNEAQ (reference sequence). The CDR3 spans 15 residues. The chain's CDR3 is CASSLSERSLYEQYF. The CDR3 DNA follows: TGTGCCAGCAGCCTGTCGGAGCGGAGTCTGTACGAGCAGTACTTC.

V and J are TRBV5-6 and TRBJ1-2; D is uncertain. Trimming stripped 3 bases from V and 4 bases from J, with 4 bases between. This CDR3 is built from 11 residues. In germline, CDR1 is SGHDT, CDR2 YYEEEE. The CDR3 DNA is TGTGCCAGCAGCTGGGCCTATGGCTACACCTTC. Its translation is CASSWAYGYTF.

A single count supports this clone. The chain links TRBV19 to TRBJ2-7; 12 bases line up with TRBD1. The CDR3 is made up of 17 amino acids. CDR1 and CDR2 (germline): LNHDA, SQIVND (reference sequence). After removal of 7 bases from V and 2 bases from J, the junction contained 12 bases not matched to a gene. Here the CDR3 reads CASNPGQGARTPYEQYF. In DNA, the CDR3 is TGTGCCAGTAACCCGGGACAGGGGGCGCGCACCCCCTACGAGCAGTACTTC.

The chain uses TRBV6-1 and TRBJ1-4; the D is unclear. The CDR3 consists of 15 residues. Germline CDR1 MNHNS, CDR2 SASEGT. V dropped 6 bases and J dropped 4 bases, with 15 bases sitting between them. CDR3 nucleotides: TGTGCCAGCAGGGGCGGAGGTTATGGTAATGAAAAACTGTTTTTT. Residues: CASRGGGYGNEKLFF.

This clone showed up just once. The V gene is TRBV27, the J gene TRBJ2-1; unclear D gene. Per the germline V gene, CDR1 is MNHEY and CDR2 is SMNVEV (reference sequence). The CDR3 is made up of 13 amino acids. V lost 3 bases, J lost 8 bases, and 11 bases lay in between. DNA for the CDR3: TGTGCCAGCAGTTTTACTTATCGCGATGAGCAGTTCTTC. It is translated as CASSFTYRDEQFF.

The chain is built from TRBV6-5 and TRBJ1-2, with D perhaps TRBD1 (5 bases). The V end was cut by 2 bases, the J end by 4 bases, with 14 bases between. This CDR3 spans 15 amino acids. Germline CDR1 reads MNHEY; CDR2 reads SVGAGI. The CDR3 coding sequence is TGTGCCAGCAGTTACGGGGCAGTTTCGTTCTATGGCTACACCTTC. Translated, it gives CASSYGAVSFYGYTF.

This rearrangement joins TRBV6-5 to TRBJ2-7, with 7 bases aligning to TRBD2. There are 14 residues in the CDR3. Per germline, CDR1 MNHEY and CDR2 SVGAGI. V shed 7 bases and J 3 bases; nucleotides not matched to a gene: 9. CDR3 sequence reads: CASTRDGGNYEQYF. The CDR3 DNA reads TGTGCCAGCACCCGGGACGGGGGGAACTACGAGCAGTACTTC.

V usage is TRBV29-1 and J usage is TRBJ2-2; perhaps TRBD1 as D (5 bases). The CDR3 is 14 amino acids. V was pared by 7 bases and J by 3 bases, with 15 bases between. From germline, CDR1 is SQVTM and CDR2 ANQGSEA. The CDR3 DNA is TGCAGCGGATATGGGCAGGGCTACACCGGGGAGCTGTTTTTT. Protein sequence: CSGYGQGYTGELFF.

This chain links TRBV7-9 with TRBJ2-2; 13 bases agree with TRBD2. The CDR3 is made up of 18 amino acids. Germline V gene sequence: CDR1 SEHNR, CDR2 FQNEAQ (reference sequence). J was trimmed by 7 bases and V by 0 bases; bases with no gene match: 8. CDR3 sequence (DNA): TGTGCCAGCAGCTTAGCAGCAGGGACTAGCGGGAAGGTCGGGGAGCTGTTTTTT. Its protein product is CASSLAAGTSGKVGELFF.

The chain has TRBV19 and TRBJ2-7; 10 bases are a match to TRBD2. Unmatched junction bases numbered 1, after V lost 8 bases and J lost 0 bases. CDR1 LNHDA and CDR2 SQIVND come from the germline V gene (reference sequence). The CDR3 sequence is 13 residues long. The CDR3 nucleotides are TGTGCCAGTCGGACTAGCGGCTCCTACGAGCAGTACTTC. Its protein product is CASRTSGSYEQYF.

V gene TRBV10-2 combines with J gene TRBJ1-5; unclear D gene. Germline V gene sequence: CDR1 WSHSY, CDR2 SAAADI. CDR3 length: 15 residues. The V and J ends lost 2 bases and 0 bases respectively, with 8 bases between them. Here the CDR3 DNA reads TGCGCCAGCAGTGAGCCTCTATATAGCAATCAGCCCCAGCATTTT. Protein sequence: CASSEPLYSNQPQHF.

The chain uses TRBV7-2 and TRBJ2-5; 9 positions match TRBD1. Germline assignment: CDR1 SGHTA and CDR2 FQGNSA. CDR3 size: 14 residues. Losses at the gene ends were 5 bases for V and 7 bases for J; bases not matched to a gene: 8. The CDR3 DNA sequence: TGTGCCAGCAGCCCGGACAGGGGTTCTGGGACCCAGTACTTC. This codes for CASSPDRGSGTQYF.

This sequence joins TRBV19 and TRBJ1-5; the match to TRBD1 covers 8 bases. This CDR3 comprises 14 residues. The germline CDR1 and CDR2 sequences are LNHDA and SQIVND (reference sequence). With 1 base clipped from V and 11 bases from J, the junction kept 7 bases outside the gene matches. The chain's CDR3 is CASSIGGATGAQHF. The CDR3 nucleotides read TGTGCCAGTAGTATAGGGGGGGCGACAGGGGCCCAGCATTTT.

The chain uses TRBV27 and TRBJ2-3, with D perhaps matching TRBD1 (5 bases). V dropped 8 bases and J dropped 4 bases, with 16 bases sitting between them. Germline loops: CDR1 MNHEY, CDR2 SMNVEV (reference sequence). The CDR3 is 14 residues long. The CDR3 sequence is CASAGPDSPDTQYF. CDR3 in DNA: TGTGCCAGCGCCGGGCCCGACAGTCCAGATACGCAGTATTTT.

The rearrangement joins TRBV6-7 to TRBJ2-1, with 7 bases that match TRBD2. TRBV6-7 is classed as an ORF, of uncertain function. This CDR3 is built from 20 residues. J gave up 5 bases and V 6 bases, and 25 bases lay outside the gene matches. The chain's CDR3 is CASSPTAGGKPRLGDNEQFF. In DNA, the CDR3 is TGTGCCAGCAGCCCCACCGCCGGGGGGAAGCCTCGTTTGGGGGACAATGAGCAGTTCTTC.

The V and J genes are TRBV18 and TRBJ2-1; D gene ambiguous. This CDR3 has 11 amino acids. Germline V gene sequence: CDR1 KGHSH, CDR2 LQKENI. V was trimmed by 4 bases and J by 6 bases, leaving 4 bases between them. The chain's CDR3 is CASSQSNEQFF. The CDR3 DNA is TGTGCCAGCTCACAGAGCAATGAGCAGTTCTTC.

The chain couples TRBV2 to TRBJ2-3, with a tentative D call TRBD1 (6 bases). CDR1 SNHLY and CDR2 FYNNEI come from the germline V gene. This CDR3 comprises 15 residues. V lost 4 bases and J 0 bases, leaving 11 bases between the germline ends. CDR3 protein: CASSVQGFSTDTQYF. CDR3 nucleotide sequence: TGTGCCAGCAGTGTACAGGGTTTTAGCACAGATACGCAGTATTTT.

In this sample, this clone turned up once. The chain couples TRBV2 to TRBJ2-3; 10 positions agree with TRBD2. This CDR3 spans 15 amino acids. Looked up from germline, CDR1 is SNHLY and CDR2 is FYNNEI. V lost 6 bases, J lost 1 base, and 4 bases stayed unmatched. CDR3 loop: CASRAGTSGTDTQYF. The CDR3 DNA sequence: TGTGCCAGCAGGGCCGGGACTAGCGGCACAGATACGCAGTATTTT.

The chain combines TRBV11-2 with TRBJ2-4; D is ambiguous. The CDR3 covers 17 residues. Germline assignment: CDR1 SGHAT and CDR2 FQNNGV. The germline V and J ends were trimmed by 1 base and 0 bases, with 13 bases remaining between them. Here the CDR3 reads CASSLGVSVLAKNIQYF. As DNA, the CDR3 is TGTGCCAGCAGCTTAGGAGTGTCGGTACTAGCCAAAAACATTCAGTACTTC.

This rearrangement joins TRBV19 to TRBJ2-2, with TRBD2 matching 10 bases. Trimming cost V 9 bases and J 0 bases; bases outside gene matches: 16. Germline V gene sequence: CDR1 LNHDA, CDR2 SQIVND (reference sequence). The CDR3 extends over 19 amino acids. CDR3 sequence (DNA): TGTGCCAGCCTATACCCCTCGGGCCTAGCGGGGGCGAACACCGGGGAGCTGTTTTTT. It yields the protein CASLYPSGLAGANTGELFF.

V gene TRBV9 combines with J gene TRBJ2-7; no firm D call. The CDR3 loop spans 14 amino acids. Germline V lookup: CDR1 SGDLS, CDR2 YYNGEE. Between the trimmed V and J ends, which lost 0 bases and 0 bases, there was a span of 7 bases. The CDR3 spells CASSVDVSSYEQYF. CDR3 nucleotide sequence: TGTGCCAGCAGCGTAGATGTTAGCTCCTACGAGCAGTACTTC.

The chain recombines TRBV5-1 with TRBJ1-2; a weak D match, TRBD1 (6 bases). The CDR3 is 16 residues long. Germline lookup yields CDR1 SGHRS and CDR2 YFSETQ. Trimming took 3 bases from V and 7 from J, leaving 22 bases between them. This CDR3 is CASSSRDIRRPIGYTF. The CDR3 DNA sequence: TGCGCCAGCAGCTCCCGGGACATCCGTCGGCCGATTGGCTACACCTTC.

This rearrangement joins TRBV19 to TRBJ2-5; TRBD1 matches 7 bases. Germline V gene sequence: CDR1 LNHDA, CDR2 SQIVND (reference sequence). CDR3 length: 13 amino acids. The junction had 4 bases not matched to a gene; V was cut back by 4 bases and J by 5 bases. The CDR3 spells CASSKTGSETQYF. CDR3 DNA sequence: TGTGCCAGTAGTAAGACAGGGAGTGAGACCCAGTACTTC.

The chain employs TRBV27 and TRBJ1-6; D ambiguous. V was cut by 5 bases and J by 7 bases, with 9 bases left in between. Germline V CDR1 and CDR2: MNHEY, SMNVEV (reference sequence). The CDR3 sequence is 13 residues long. CDR3 sequence: CASSPPRNSPLHF. The DNA of the CDR3 is TGTGCCAGCAGTCCTCCCAGGAATTCACCCCTCCACTTT.